Each of the 25 T cell receptor beta chains below was sequenced from the same sample in a study of blood T cells in healthy people across ages. Sample-barcoded 5' priming and a J-beta primer mix drove a second PCR of roughly 6 to 12 cycles. TCRdb re-called the 5' RACE reads through MiXCR, storing one row per CDR3 protein. The sample has nearly 800,000 distinct CDR3 sequences; roughly 25% are singletons. The sample was also linked to a second study, of T cells of mothers and their children.

Sequencing used blood. These receptors were taken from a boy between 5 and 17 years old in good health.

This rearrangement joins TRBV3-1 to TRBJ1-3; D gene unclear. The V gene lost 4 bases and the J gene lost 0 bases, with 10 bases spanning the gap. This CDR3 region has 15 residues. Germline CDR1 and CDR2: LGHDT and YNNKEL (reference sequence). In nucleotides, the CDR3 is TGTGCCAGCAGCCCGGTGGAAGGCTCTGGAAACACCATATATTTT. Protein: CASSPVEGSGNTIYF.

This clonotype appeared many times. This chain joins TRBV29-1 and TRBJ1-1; D remains ambiguous. CDR3 size: 14 residues. CDR1 and CDR2 from the germline V gene are SQVTM and ANQGSEA. The V end was cut by 3 bases, the J end by 0 bases, with 11 bases between. The CDR3, as DNA: TGCAGCGTTGATGAGTCAGGCATGAACACTGAAGCTTTCTTT. Its translation is CSVDESGMNTEAFF. The full variable domain, with the rest looked up from reference TRBV29-1 and TRBJ1-1, is SAVISQKPSRDICQRGTSLTIQCQVDSQVTMMFWYRQQPGQSLTLIATANQGSEATYESGFVIDKFPISRPNLTFSTLTVSNMSPEDSSIYLCSVDESGMNTEAFFGQGTRLTVV.

The V call is TRBV3-1, the J call TRBJ2-3; the match to TRBD2 covers 10 bases. The CDR3 length is 16 residues. Looked up from germline, CDR1 is LGHDT and CDR2 is YNNKEL (reference sequence). V gave up 0 bases and J gave up 3 bases; unmatched junction bases: 3. CDR3 sequence reads: CASSQDLAGGTDTQYF. In nucleotides, the CDR3 is TGTGCCAGCAGCCAAGATTTAGCGGGGGGTACAGATACGCAGTATTTT.

This sequence joins TRBV5-1 and TRBJ2-7; perhaps TRBD1 as D (6 bases). The V end lost 3 bases, the J end lost 0 bases, and 13 bases lay between the germline ends. In germline, CDR1 is SGHRS, CDR2 YFSETQ. This CDR3 is 15 amino acids long. The CDR3 nucleotides read TGCGCCAGCAGCTACGGACAGTTGGGCTCCTACGAGCAGTACTTC. Translation gives CASSYGQLGSYEQYF. The full variable domain, rest sourced from reference TRBV5-1 and TRBJ2-7, is KAGVTQTPRYLIKTRGQQVTLSCSPISGHRSVSWYQQTPGQGLQFLFEYFSETQRNKGNFPGRFSGRQFSNSRSEMNVSTLELGDSALYLCASSYGQLGSYEQYFGPGTRLTVT.

The V and J genes are TRBV6-6 and TRBJ2-7; D is possibly TRBD2 (6 bases). CDR1 MNHNY and CDR2 SVGAGI come from the germline V gene (reference sequence). With 4 bases removed from V and 2 bases from J, the gap between germline ends came to 12 bases. The CDR3 totals 14 residues. The DNA of the CDR3 is TGTGCCAGCAGTTCGGGCGGGGTACCCTACGAGCAGTACTTC. This translates into CASSSGGVPYEQYF.

The V gene is TRBV7-2, the J gene TRBJ1-2; 9 bases are a match to TRBD1. The V gene's germline CDR1 is SGHTA and CDR2 FQGNSA. V lost 5 bases to trimming and J lost 8 bases; unmatched junction nucleotides: 9. The CDR3 has 14 amino acids. The CDR3 DNA sequence: TGTGCCAGCAGCGGCTCGGGACAGGGTGTCGGCTACACCTTC. This encodes CASSGSGQGVGYTF.

The V gene is TRBV7-2, the J gene TRBJ2-3; tentatively, D is TRBD1 (5 bases). Germline V gives CDR1 SGHTA, CDR2 FQGNSA. There are 16 residues in the CDR3. The V end was cut by 1 base, the J end by 0 bases, with 11 bases between. The CDR3 region has the DNA TGTGCCAGCAGCTTAGGACAGAGCACTAGCACAGATACGCAGTATTTT. Amino acid sequence: CASSLGQSTSTDTQYF.

V gene TRBV29-1 combines with J gene TRBJ2-2; perhaps TRBD1 as D (5 bases). Germline-derived CDR1 and CDR2 are SQVTM and ANQGSEA. CDR3 size: 14 residues. Trimming removed 4 bases from V and 1 base from J, with 10 bases in between. This CDR3 reads CSVADTGNTGELFF. Written as DNA, the CDR3 is TGCAGCGTTGCCGATACAGGGAACACCGGGGAGCTGTTTTTT.

The CDR3 protein is CSARVASGTSSYNEQFF. CDR3 coding DNA: TGCAGTGCTAGAGTGGCTAGCGGAACGAGCTCCTACAATGAGCAGTTCTTC. The V and J genes are TRBV20-1 and TRBJ2-1; 7 bases line up with TRBD2. With V trimmed by 1 base and J by 0 bases, 9 bases remained unmatched. The germline CDR1 and CDR2 sequences are DFQATT and SNEGSKA (reference sequence). There are 17 residues in the CDR3.

Here the CDR3 reads CASRLTGFADTQYF. DNA of the CDR3: TGTGCCAGCAGATTGACAGGGTTCGCAGATACGCAGTATTTT. The V call is TRBV2, the J call TRBJ2-3; 7 positions agree with TRBD1. The J segment lost 4 bases and the V segment lost 6 bases, leaving 7 bases of the junction unmatched. The CDR3 loop spans 14 amino acids. Germline V gene lookup returns CDR1 SNHLY and CDR2 FYNNEI. Together with reference TRBV2 and TRBJ2-3, the CDR3 gives the full variable domain: EPEVTQTPSHQVTQMGQEVILRCVPISNHLYFYWYRQILGQKVEFLVSFYNNEISEKSEIFDDQFSVERPDGSNFTLKIRSTKLEDSAMYFCASRLTGFADTQYFGPGTRLTVL.

The chain links TRBV27 to TRBJ1-4, with TRBD1 identical over 11 bases. Trimming took 1 base from V and 5 from J; bases not matched to a gene: 3. This CDR3 has 16 residues. Germline V gene sequence: CDR1 MNHEY, CDR2 SMNVEV (reference sequence). The CDR3: CASSLLGTGGNEKLFF. DNA for the CDR3: TGTGCCAGCAGTTTATTGGGGACAGGGGGGAATGAAAAACTGTTTTTT.

This clonotype was counted between two and nine times. The V gene is TRBV4-3, the J gene TRBJ1-1; the D gene is possibly TRBD1 (5 bases). Per the germline V gene, CDR1 is LGHNA and CDR2 is YSLEER. Trimming stripped 3 bases from V and 3 bases from J, with 29 bases between. The CDR3 extends over 20 amino acids. CDR3 in amino acids: CASSQTISPGPKIPDTEAFF. The CDR3 nucleotides read TGCGCCAGCAGCCAGACCATATCACCGGGACCGAAGATCCCTGACACTGAAGCTTTCTTT.

The table lists this clonotype with many counts. The chain combines TRBV20-1 with TRBJ2-7; 7 positions match TRBD1. V lost 5 bases to trimming and J lost 1 base; unmatched junction nucleotides: 2. This CDR3 spans 12 amino acids. Germline assignment: CDR1 DFQATT and CDR2 SNEGSKA (reference sequence). The CDR3 region is CSAGDRSYEQYF. The CDR3, as DNA: TGCAGTGCTGGGGACAGATCCTACGAGCAGTACTTC.

The chain has TRBV27 and TRBJ1-5; 8 bases fit TRBD1. The junction had 10 bases not matched to a gene; V was cut back by 2 bases and J by 4 bases. This CDR3 comprises 17 residues. Germline lookup yields CDR1 MNHEY and CDR2 SMNVEV (reference sequence). The DNA of the CDR3 is TGTGCCAGCAGTTTACAACCGGCGCGACAGGGGAATCAGCCCCAGCATTTT. Its protein is CASSLQPARQGNQPQHF.

The V call is TRBV12-3 or TRBV12-4, the J call TRBJ1-1, with D perhaps matching TRBD1 (5 bases). This CDR3 region has 13 residues. V shed 7 bases and J shed 1 base, with 10 bases lying between them. The CDR3 DNA follows: TGTGCCAGCACCCCGGACAAGAACACTGAAGCTTTCTTT. Protein product: CASTPDKNTEAFF.

The chain uses TRBV4-2 and TRBJ2-7, with 7 bases matching TRBD1. This CDR3 is built from 13 residues. Germline CDR1 and CDR2: LGHNA and YNFKEQ. With 7 bases clipped from V and 1 base from J, the junction kept 4 bases outside the gene matches. CDR3 amino acids: CASTTTGSYEQYF. For the CDR3, the DNA is TGTGCCAGCACTACGACAGGGTCCTACGAGCAGTACTTC.

This chain uses TRBV6-6 with TRBJ2-2; D may correspond to TRBD1 or TRBD2 (5 bases each). The V gene's germline CDR1 is MNHNY and CDR2 SVGAGI (reference sequence). The CDR3 covers 12 residues. Between the trimmed V and J ends, which lost 8 bases and 5 bases, there was a span of 9 bases. Here the CDR3 reads CASSEGTGELFF. CDR3 bases: TGTGCCAGCTCTGAGGGGACCGGGGAGCTGTTTTTT.

This clonotype was observed a handful of times. The chain links TRBV27 to TRBJ2-7; TRBD2 agrees at 7 bases. There are 14 residues in the CDR3. V was clipped by 5 bases and J by 2 bases; unmatched bases: 6. CDR1 is MNHEY, CDR2 SMNVEV, per germline (reference sequence). The CDR3 DNA reads as TGTGCCAGCAGTCTCCTCGGGGGGACCTACGAGCAGTACTTC. Amino acids: CASSLLGGTYEQYF.

The chain couples TRBV9 to TRBJ1-6; 7 bases agree with TRBD1. The CDR3 totals 13 residues. CDR1 is SGDLS and CDR2 is YYNGEE in the germline V gene. This chain's CDR3 is CANTWRGHSPLHF. The CDR3 bases are TGTGCAAATACCTGGAGGGGGCATTCACCCCTCCACTTT.

The rearrangement uses TRBV28 and TRBJ1-1; D is possibly TRBD1 (6 bases). Germline lookup yields CDR1 MDHEN and CDR2 SYDVKM. Trimming shortened V by 4 bases and J by 5 bases, and 17 bases separated the two germline ends. CDR3 length: 15 amino acids. CDR3 in amino acids: CASSSPRGVRTEAFF. The CDR3 nucleotides are TGTGCCAGCAGTTCCCCCAGGGGAGTAAGGACTGAAGCTTTCTTT. Using reference TRBV28 and TRBJ1-1 for the parts outside the CDR3, the full variable domain is DVKVTQSSRYLVKRTGEKVFLECVQDMDHENMFWYRQDPGLGLRLIYFSYDVKMKEKGDIPEGYSVSREKKERFSLILESASTNQTSMYLCASSSPRGVRTEAFFGQGTRLTVV.

The chain joins TRBV12-3 or TRBV12-4 to TRBJ1-4; 9 nucleotides agree with TRBD1. The CDR3 runs 13 residues. The ends lost 6 bases at V and 6 bases at J; junction bases unmatched: 2. CDR3 DNA sequence: TGTGCCAGCAGCACAGGGGGCCATGAAAAACTGTTTTTT. This sequence encodes CASSTGGHEKLFF.

The gene calls are TRBV4-2 and TRBJ2-5; D remains unclear. The germline CDR1 and CDR2 sequences are LGHNA and YNFKEQ. This CDR3 has 15 amino acids. With 4 bases removed from V and 2 bases from J, the gap between germline ends came to 14 bases. The CDR3 region has the DNA TGTGCCAGCAGCCCCGCCCTAGGTCTTCAAGAGACCCAGTACTTC. This codes for CASSPALGLQETQYF.

This clonotype has just a few counts. V usage is TRBV5-1 and J usage is TRBJ2-1; 7 nucleotides align to TRBD2. The J segment lost 7 bases and the V segment lost 0 bases, leaving 7 bases of the junction unmatched. The CDR3 is made up of 15 amino acids. In germline, CDR1 is SGHRS, CDR2 YFSETQ. In DNA form, the CDR3 reads TGCGCCAGCAGCTTGGTTGCGGGAGCTATGAATGAGCAGTTCTTC. Its protein is CASSLVAGAMNEQFF. Filled out from reference TRBV5-1 and TRBJ2-1, the complete variable domain reads KAGVTQTPRYLIKTRGQQVTLSCSPISGHRSVSWYQQTPGQGLQFLFEYFSETQRNKGNFPGRFSGRQFSNSRSEMNVSTLELGDSALYLCASSLVAGAMNEQFFGPGTRLTVL.

This clonotype was counted once. A read error may account for a junction end that differs from germline. V gene TRBV5-1 combines with J gene TRBJ2-5; TRBD1 matches 7 bases. The germline V gene encodes CDR1 SGHRS and CDR2 YFSETQ. The CDR3 runs 15 residues. The CDR3 DNA reads as TGCGCCATCAGCTCCGACAGGGTAGGGCAAGAGACCCAGTACTTC. Amino acid sequence: CAISSDRVGQETQYF.

The chain employs TRBV5-1 and TRBJ2-3; unclear D gene. Trimming took off 4 bases at V and 4 bases at J, with 7 bases between the two ends. Looked up from germline, CDR1 is SGHRS and CDR2 is YFSETQ. There are 12 residues in the CDR3. For the CDR3, the DNA is TGCGCCAGCAGCCCTCGGTCAGATACGCAGTATTTT. It encodes CASSPRSDTQYF.